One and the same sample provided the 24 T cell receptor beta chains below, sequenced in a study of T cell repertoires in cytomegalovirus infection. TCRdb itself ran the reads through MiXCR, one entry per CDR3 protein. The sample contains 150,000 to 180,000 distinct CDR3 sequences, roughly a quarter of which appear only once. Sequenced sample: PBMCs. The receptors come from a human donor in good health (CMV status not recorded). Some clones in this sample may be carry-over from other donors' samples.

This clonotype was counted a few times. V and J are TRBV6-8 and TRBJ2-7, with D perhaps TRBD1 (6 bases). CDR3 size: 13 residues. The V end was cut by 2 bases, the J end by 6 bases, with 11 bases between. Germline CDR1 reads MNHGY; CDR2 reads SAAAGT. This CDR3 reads CASSYTGLGEQYF. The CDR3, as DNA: TGTGCCAGCAGTTACACAGGGTTGGGCGAGCAGTACTTC.

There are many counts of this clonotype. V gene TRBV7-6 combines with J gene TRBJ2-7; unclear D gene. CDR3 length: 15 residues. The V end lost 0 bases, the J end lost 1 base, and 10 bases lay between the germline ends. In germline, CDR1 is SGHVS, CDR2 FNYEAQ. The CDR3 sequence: CASSLAYSLSYEQYF. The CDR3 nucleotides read TGTGCCAGCAGCTTAGCATACAGCTTATCCTACGAGCAGTACTTC.

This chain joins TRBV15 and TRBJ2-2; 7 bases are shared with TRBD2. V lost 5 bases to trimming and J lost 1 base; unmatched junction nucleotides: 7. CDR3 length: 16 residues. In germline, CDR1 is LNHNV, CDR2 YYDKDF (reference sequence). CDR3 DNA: TGTGCCACCAGCCAACACAGCGGGGTGAACACCGGGGAGCTGTTTTTT. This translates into CATSQHSGVNTGELFF.

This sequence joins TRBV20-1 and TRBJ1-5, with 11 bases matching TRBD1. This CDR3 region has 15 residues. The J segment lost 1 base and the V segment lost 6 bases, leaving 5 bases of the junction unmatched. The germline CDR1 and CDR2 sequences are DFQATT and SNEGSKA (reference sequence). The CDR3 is CSAPDRGRSNQPQHF. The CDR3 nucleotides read TGCAGTGCCCCGGACAGGGGGCGAAGCAATCAGCCCCAGCATTTT.

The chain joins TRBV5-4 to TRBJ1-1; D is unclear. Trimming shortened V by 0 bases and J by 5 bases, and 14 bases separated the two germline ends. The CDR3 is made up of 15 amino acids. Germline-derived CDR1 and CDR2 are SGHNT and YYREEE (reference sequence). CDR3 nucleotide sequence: TGTGCCAGCAGCTTGGGACCGGGCGCGCGTACTGAAGCTTTCTTT. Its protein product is CASSLGPGARTEAFF. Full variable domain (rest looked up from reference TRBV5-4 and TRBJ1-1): ETGVTQSPTHLIKTRGQQVTLRCSSQSGHNTVSWYQQALGQGPQFIFQYYREEENGRGNFPPRFSGLQFPNYSSELNVNALELDDSALYLCASSLGPGARTEAFFGQGTRLTVV.

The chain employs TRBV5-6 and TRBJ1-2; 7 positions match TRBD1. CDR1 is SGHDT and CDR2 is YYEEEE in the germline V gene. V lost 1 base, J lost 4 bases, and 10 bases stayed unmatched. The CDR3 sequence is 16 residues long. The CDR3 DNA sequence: TGTGCCAGCAGCTTGTACAGGGGCAGGGAGAGCTATGGCTACACCTTC. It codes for CASSLYRGRESYGYTF.

The CDR3, as DNA: TGTGCCATCAGTGGCGGGGGGCCCCCAGATACGCAGTATTTT. This sequence encodes CAISGGGPPDTQYF. The chain links TRBV10-3 to TRBJ2-3; 8 bases match TRBD2. Germline CDR1 reads ENHRY; CDR2 reads SYGVKD. The CDR3 runs to 14 residues. V was clipped by 4 bases and J by 4 bases; unmatched bases: 4.

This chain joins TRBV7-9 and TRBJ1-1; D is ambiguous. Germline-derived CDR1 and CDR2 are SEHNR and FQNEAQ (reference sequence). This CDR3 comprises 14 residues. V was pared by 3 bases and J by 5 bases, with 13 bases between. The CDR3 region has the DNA TGTGCCAGCAGCTTCCCGGGTTCCACAACTGAAGCTTTCTTT. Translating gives CASSFPGSTTEAFF.

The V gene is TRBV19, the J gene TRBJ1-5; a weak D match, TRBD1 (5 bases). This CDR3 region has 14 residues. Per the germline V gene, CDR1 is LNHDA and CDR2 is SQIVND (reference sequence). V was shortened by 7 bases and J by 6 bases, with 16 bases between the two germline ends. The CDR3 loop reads CASTTQGEPQPQHF. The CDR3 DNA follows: TGTGCCAGTACCACTCAGGGAGAGCCTCAGCCCCAGCATTTT.

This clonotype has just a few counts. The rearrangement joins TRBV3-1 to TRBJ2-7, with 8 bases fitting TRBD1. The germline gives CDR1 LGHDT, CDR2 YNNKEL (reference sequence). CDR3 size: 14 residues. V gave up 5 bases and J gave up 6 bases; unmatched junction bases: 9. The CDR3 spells CASSYTGGSGEQYF. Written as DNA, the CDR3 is TGTGCCAGCAGCTACACAGGGGGAAGTGGCGAGCAGTACTTC.

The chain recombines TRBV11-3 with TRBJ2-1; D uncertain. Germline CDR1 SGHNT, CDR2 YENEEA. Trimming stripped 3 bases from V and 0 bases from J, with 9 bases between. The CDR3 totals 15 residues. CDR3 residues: CASSFSLVSYNEQFF. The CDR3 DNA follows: TGTGCCAGCAGCTTCTCTCTAGTCTCCTACAATGAGCAGTTCTTC. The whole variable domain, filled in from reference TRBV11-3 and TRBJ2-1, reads EAGVVQSPRYKIIEKKQPVAFWCNPISGHNTLYWYLQNLGQGPELLIRYENEEAVDDSQLPKDRFSAERLKGVDSTLKIQPAELGDSAVYLCASSFSLVSYNEQFFGPGTRLTVL.

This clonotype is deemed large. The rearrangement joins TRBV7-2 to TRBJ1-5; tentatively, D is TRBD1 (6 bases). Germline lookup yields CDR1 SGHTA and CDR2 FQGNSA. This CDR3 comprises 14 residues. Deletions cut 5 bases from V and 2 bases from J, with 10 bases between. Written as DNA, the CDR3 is TGTGCCAGCAGCCCCTCAGGGGGCAATCAGCCCCAGCATTTT. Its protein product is CASSPSGGNQPQHF.

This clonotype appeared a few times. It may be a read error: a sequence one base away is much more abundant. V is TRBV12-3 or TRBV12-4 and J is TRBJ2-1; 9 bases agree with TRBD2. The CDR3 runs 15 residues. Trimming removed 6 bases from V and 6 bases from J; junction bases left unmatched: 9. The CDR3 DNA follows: TGTGCCAGCAGCCCCCCCGGGACTAGCAGCAATGAGCAGTTCTTC. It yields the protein CASSPPGTSSNEQFF.

For the CDR3, the DNA is TGTGCCAGCGGTGACGTGAGGGACGAGCAGTACTTC. Its translation is CASGDVRDEQYF. This chain connects TRBV28 to TRBJ2-7; D is perhaps TRBD2 (5 bases). Germline-derived CDR1 and CDR2 are MDHEN and SYDVKM. There are 12 residues in the CDR3. Between the trimmed V and J ends, which lost 8 bases and 5 bases, there was a span of 13 bases.

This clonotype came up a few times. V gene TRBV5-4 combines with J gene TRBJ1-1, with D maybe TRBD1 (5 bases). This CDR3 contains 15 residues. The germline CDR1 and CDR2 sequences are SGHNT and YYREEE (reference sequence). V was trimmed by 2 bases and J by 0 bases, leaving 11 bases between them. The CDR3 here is CASSLNGALNTEAFF. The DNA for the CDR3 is TGTGCCAGCAGCTTAAACGGGGCGTTGAACACTGAAGCTTTCTTT. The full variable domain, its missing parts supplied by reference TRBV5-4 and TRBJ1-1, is ETGVTQSPTHLIKTRGQQVTLRCSSQSGHNTVSWYQQALGQGPQFIFQYYREEENGRGNFPPRFSGLQFPNYSSELNVNALELDDSALYLCASSLNGALNTEAFFGQGTRLTVV.

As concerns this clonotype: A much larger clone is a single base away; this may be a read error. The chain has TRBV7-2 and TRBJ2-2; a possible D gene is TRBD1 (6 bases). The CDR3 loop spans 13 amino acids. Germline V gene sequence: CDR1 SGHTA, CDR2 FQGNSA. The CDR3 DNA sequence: TGTGCCAGCGGGGGCGTTAACACCGGGGAGCAGTTTTTT. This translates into CASGGVNTGEQFF. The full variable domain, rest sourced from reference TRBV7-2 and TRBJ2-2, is GAGVSQSPSNKVTEKGKDVELRCDPISGHTALYWYRQSLGQGLEFLIYFQGNSAPDKSGLPSDRFSAERTGGSVSTLTIQRTQQEDSAVYLCASGGVNTGEQFFGEGSRLTVL.

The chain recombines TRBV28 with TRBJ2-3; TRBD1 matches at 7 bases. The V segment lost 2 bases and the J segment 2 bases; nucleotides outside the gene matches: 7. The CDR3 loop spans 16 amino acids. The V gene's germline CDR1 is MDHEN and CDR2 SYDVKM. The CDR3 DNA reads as TGTGCCAGCAGTTTAGTAAGGGGGCGAGCCACAGATACGCAGTATTTT. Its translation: CASSLVRGRATDTQYF.

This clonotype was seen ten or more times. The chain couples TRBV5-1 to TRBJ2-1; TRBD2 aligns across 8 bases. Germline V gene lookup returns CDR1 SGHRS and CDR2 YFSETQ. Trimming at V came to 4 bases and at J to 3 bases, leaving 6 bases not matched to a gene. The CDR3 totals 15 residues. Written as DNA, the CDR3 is TGCGCCAGCAGCGTGCGGGAGGCCCTCTACAATGAGCAGTTCTTC. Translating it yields CASSVREALYNEQFF.

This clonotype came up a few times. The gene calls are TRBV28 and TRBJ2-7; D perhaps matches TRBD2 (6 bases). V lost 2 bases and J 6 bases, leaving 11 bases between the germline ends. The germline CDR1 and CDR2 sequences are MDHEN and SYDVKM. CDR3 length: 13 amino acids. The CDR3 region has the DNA TGTGCCAGCAGTTTAGAGGGCGGGACCGAGCAGTACTTC. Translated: CASSLEGGTEQYF.

CDR3 DNA sequence: TGTGCCAGTAGTATCGAAACCGGGACGGTCACAGATACGCAGTATTTT. Its protein product is CASSIETGTVTDTQYF. This chain uses TRBV19 with TRBJ2-3; TRBD1 or TRBD2 may be the D gene (5 bases each). The CDR3 spans 16 residues. V shed 3 bases and J shed 2 bases, with 15 bases lying between them. CDR1 and CDR2 (germline): LNHDA, SQIVND (reference sequence).

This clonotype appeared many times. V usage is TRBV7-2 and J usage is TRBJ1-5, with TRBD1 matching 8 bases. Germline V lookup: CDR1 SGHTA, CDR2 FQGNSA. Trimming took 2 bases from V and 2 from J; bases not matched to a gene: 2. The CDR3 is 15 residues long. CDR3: CASSLPGQGNQPQHF. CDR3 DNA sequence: TGTGCCAGCAGCTTACCGGGACAGGGCAATCAGCCCCAGCATTTT.

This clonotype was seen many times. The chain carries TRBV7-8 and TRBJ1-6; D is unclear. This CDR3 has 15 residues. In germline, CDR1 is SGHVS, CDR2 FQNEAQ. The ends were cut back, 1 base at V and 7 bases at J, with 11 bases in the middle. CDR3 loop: CASSLVGQANSPLHF. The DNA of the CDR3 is TGTGCCAGCAGCTTAGTTGGGCAGGCCAATTCACCCCTCCACTTT.

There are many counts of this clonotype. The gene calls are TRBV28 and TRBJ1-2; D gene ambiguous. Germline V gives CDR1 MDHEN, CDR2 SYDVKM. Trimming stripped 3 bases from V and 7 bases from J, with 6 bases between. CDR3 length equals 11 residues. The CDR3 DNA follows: TGTGCCAGCAGTTTTTTGGGTGGCTACACCTTC. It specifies CASSFLGGYTF.

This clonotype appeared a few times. The chain's CDR3 is CASSQVTVPQETQYF. Written as DNA, the CDR3 is TGCGCCAGCAGCCAAGTGACAGTCCCCCAAGAGACCCAGTACTTC. The rearrangement links TRBV4-3 to TRBJ2-5, with D possibly TRBD1 on 5 matching bases. This CDR3 is 15 amino acids long. Trimming took 1 base from V and 1 from J, leaving 10 bases between them. In germline, CDR1 is LGHNA, CDR2 YSLEER.